Shown below are 6 T cell receptor beta chains from a single sample sequenced in a study of Graves' ophthalmopathy and Graves' hyperthyroidism. The authors amplified TCR beta CDR3 regions, and they did so from RNA transcripts for repertoire sequencing. RT-PCR in the first round used HTBI primers; a second-round multiplex PCR followed. TCRdb analysed the multiplex PCR reads with MiXCR anew, one entry per CDR3 protein. The sample shows 400,000 or so distinct CDR3 sequences, roughly a sixth of them seen only once. Sequences were obtained from peripheral blood. Receptor source: an adult woman with stable Graves' hyperthyroidism.

V gene TRBV12-3 or TRBV12-4 combines with J gene TRBJ1-5; D is possibly TRBD1 (5 bases). Trimming pared 7 bases from V and 4 bases from J, leaving 14 bases between. This CDR3 has 14 residues. The CDR3: CASTLGGFNQPQHF. CDR3 bases: TGTGCCAGCACCCTGGGGGGATTTAATCAGCCCCAGCATTTT.

This clonotype was counted at least ten times. The chain links TRBV6-5 to TRBJ1-3, with D tentatively TRBD1 (5 bases). This CDR3 comprises 15 residues. With 2 bases removed from V and 3 bases from J, the gap between germline ends came to 11 bases. CDR1 is MNHEY, CDR2 SVGAGI, per germline. This CDR3 is CASSYSQGVGNTIYF. In DNA, the CDR3 is TGTGCCAGCAGTTACAGCCAGGGAGTTGGAAACACCATATATTTT.

This clonotype was picked up many times. One end of the junction does not line up with germline, which may come from a read error. V usage is TRBV20-1 and J usage is TRBJ2-2; D may be TRBD2 (6 bases). The germline gives CDR1 DFQATT, CDR2 SNEGSKA (reference sequence). The CDR3 is made up of 13 amino acids. The CDR3 DNA follows: TGCAGTGGGGACTCACTCAACACCGGGGAGCTGCTTTTT. Residues: CSGDSLNTGELLF.

The J gene is TRBJ1-1, the V gene TRBV19; the match to TRBD1 covers 8 bases. Germline CDR1 and CDR2: LNHDA and SQIVND (reference sequence). V lost 8 bases, J lost 4 bases, and 12 bases stayed unmatched. The CDR3 covers 15 residues. The CDR3 DNA reads as TGTGCCAGTCGTAAAGCAGGGGGCGCGACCACTGAAGCTTTCTTT. Residues: CASRKAGGATTEAFF.

This clonotype was seen ten or more times. This chain connects TRBV7-9 to TRBJ2-7, with 7 bases fitting TRBD2. This CDR3 is built from 13 residues. Germline V gives CDR1 SEHNR, CDR2 FQNEAQ (reference sequence). With 5 bases clipped from V and 3 bases from J, the junction kept 4 bases outside the gene matches. The CDR3 sequence is CASSRDYLYEQYF. CDR3 coding DNA: TGTGCCAGCAGCCGGGACTATCTCTACGAGCAGTACTTC.

This clonotype was observed many times. This chain links TRBV6-1 with TRBJ1-5; 8 nucleotides align to TRBD1. Germline values: CDR1 MNHNS, CDR2 SASEGT. The CDR3 runs 15 residues. V shed 6 bases and J 10 bases; nucleotides not matched to a gene: 14. This CDR3 reads CASRPEDRARGPQHF. The CDR3 DNA sequence: TGTGCCAGCAGACCCGAGGACAGGGCCAGGGGCCCCCAGCATTTT.